These T cell receptor beta chains were read from a single sample in a study of regulatory and conventional T cells in RAG deficiency. The table came from immunoSEQ multiplex PCR; TCRdb's copy has only in-frame clones and leaves some out. The table lists 30,000 to 40,000 clones, 89% of them singletons. This sample also belongs to another study, concerning regulatory T cells.

The sequenced material came from CD8+ T cells sorted from blood. Receptor source: a human donor in good health. Each CDR3 is given with its conserved first and last residue. A D gene is named only where the DNA matches it firmly. Only part of the rows carry a size: once, few, many, or a class if the clone is expanded.

j_call clone_size v_call d_call cdr3_aa cdr3_nt
TRBJ1-4 NA TRBV6-1 NA CASGVGPPNEKLFF TGTGCCAGCGGAGTGGGACCTCCTAATGAAAAACTGTTTTTT
TRBJ2-2 NA TRBV14 NA CASSQGRVTGELFF TGTGCCAGCAGCCAGGGCAGGGTTACCGGGGAGCTGTTTTTT
TRBJ1-2 NA TRBV5-4 TRBD1 CASSTRGGAVGYGYTF TGTGCCAGCAGCACAAGAGGGGGCGCAGTGGGCTATGGCTACACCTTC
TRBJ2-6 NA TRBV5-4 NA CASSSSDSDPSGANVLTF TGTGCCAGCAGCTCGTCGGACAGCGACCCCTCTGGGGCCAACGTCCTGACTTTC
TRBJ2-7 few TRBV19 NA CASSPRGGQLYEQYF TGTGCCAGTAGTCCCCGAGGCGGGCAACTCTACGAGCAGTACTTC
TRBJ2-7 NA TRBV5-5 NA CASSLAVVQIEQYF TGTGCCAGCAGCTTGGCAGTGGTGCAAATAGAGCAGTACTTC
TRBJ1-3 NA TRBV7-3 TRBD1 CASSLRSRDRISGNTIYF TGTGCCAGCAGCTTAAGGTCTCGGGACAGGATCTCTGGAAACACCATATATTTT
TRBJ2-2 NA TRBV28 NA CASSSVTSNTGELFF TGTGCCAGCAGTTCGGTAACCTCGAACACCGGGGAGCTGTTTTTT
TRBJ2-7 NA TRBV4-1 NA CASSPALTGDYEQYF TGCGCCAGCAGCCCAGCGTTGACTGGCGACTACGAGCAGTACTTC
TRBJ1-5 NA TRBV7-8 NA CASSPNQGPSQPQHF TGTGCCAGCAGCCCCAACCAGGGACCTTCTCAGCCCCAGCATTTT
TRBJ2-1 NA TRBV19 NA CASSTGGNEQFF TGTGCCAGTAGTACAGGGGGGAATGAGCAGTTCTTC
TRBJ1-6 NA TRBV5-1 TRBD1 CASSPGQGSPLHF TGCGCCAGCAGTCCCGGACAGGGTTCACCCCTCCACTTT
TRBJ1-5 NA TRBV28 NA CASSSLGTLPQHF TGTGCCAGCAGTTCCCTGGGGACCCTGCCCCAGCATTTT
TRBJ2-1 NA TRBV19 NA CASSIIGSYNEQFF TGTGCCAGTAGTATTATAGGCTCCTACAATGAGCAGTTCTTC
TRBJ2-2 NA TRBV13 NA CASSLASDNTGELFF TGTGCCAGCAGCCTGGCTAGCGATAACACCGGGGAGCTGTTTTTT
TRBJ2-1 few TRBV29-1 NA CSVVRDNYNEQFF TGCAGCGTTGTCAGGGACAATTACAATGAGCAGTTCTTC
TRBJ2-2 NA TRBV6-4 NA CASSDRDTGELFF TGTGCCAGCAGTGACAGGGACACCGGGGAGCTGTTTTTT
TRBJ1-1 NA TRBV28 NA CASSLALPEAFF TGTGCCAGCAGTTTAGCGTTACCTGAAGCTTTCTTT
TRBJ1-1 NA TRBV30 NA CAWMGPNTEAFF TGTGCCTGGATGGGACCAAACACTGAAGCTTTCTTT
TRBJ2-7 NA TRBV30 NA CAWSGQFFYEQYF TGTGCCTGGAGTGGACAGTTTTTCTACGAGCAGTACTTC
TRBJ1-1 NA TRBV4-1 NA CASSQTAGADTEAFF TGCGCCAGCAGCCAAACAGCCGGCGCCGACACTGAAGCTTTCTTT
TRBJ2-7 NA TRBV27 NA CASSLSGTASYEQYF TGTGCCAGCAGTTTATCGGGGACGGCCTCCTACGAGCAGTACTTC